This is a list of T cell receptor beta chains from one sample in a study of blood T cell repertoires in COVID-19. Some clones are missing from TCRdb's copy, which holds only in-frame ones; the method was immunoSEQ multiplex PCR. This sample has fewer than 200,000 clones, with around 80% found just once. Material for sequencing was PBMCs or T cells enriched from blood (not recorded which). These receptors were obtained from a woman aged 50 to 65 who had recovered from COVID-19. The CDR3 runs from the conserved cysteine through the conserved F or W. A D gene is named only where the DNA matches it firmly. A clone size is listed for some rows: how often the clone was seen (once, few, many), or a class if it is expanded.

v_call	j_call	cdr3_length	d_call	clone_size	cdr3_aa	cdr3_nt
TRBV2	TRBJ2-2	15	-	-	CASSEFLVSTGELFF	TGTGCCAGCAGTGAATTCCTTGTATCGACCGGGGAGCTGTTTTTT
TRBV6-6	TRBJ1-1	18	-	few	CASSRDARAYGMNTEAFF	TGTGCCAGCAGTCGCGATGCGCGGGCGTATGGCATGAACACTGAAGCTTTCTTT
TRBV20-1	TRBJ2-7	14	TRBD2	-	CSASGLARSYEQYF	TGCAGTGCTAGTGGACTAGCTCGCTCCTACGAGCAGTACTTC
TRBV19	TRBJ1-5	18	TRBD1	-	CASSTTGTGAYSNQPQHF	TGTGCCAGTAGTACAACCGGGACAGGGGCCTATAGCAATCAGCCCCAGCATTTT
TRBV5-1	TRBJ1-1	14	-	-	CASSPIAPNTEAFF	TGCGCCAGCAGCCCGATAGCTCCGAACACTGAAGCTTTCTTT
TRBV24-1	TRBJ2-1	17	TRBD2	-	CATSDSGTSFGDNEQFF	TGTGCCACCAGTGATTCCGGGACTAGTTTCGGCGACAATGAGCAGTTCTTC
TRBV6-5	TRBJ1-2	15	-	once	CASSQGLEGRYGYTF	TGTGCCAGCAGCCAAGGGTTAGAGGGGAGGTATGGCTACACCTTC
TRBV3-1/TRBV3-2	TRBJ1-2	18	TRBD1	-	CASSPTLTLTGTGYGYTF	TGTGCCAGCAGCCCGACACTTACTTTGACCGGGACAGGGTATGGCTACACCTTC
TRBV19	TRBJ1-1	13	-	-	CASTGRRGDEAFF	TGTGCCAGTACCGGTCGCCGGGGAGATGAAGCTTTCTTT
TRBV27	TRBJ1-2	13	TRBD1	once	CASSPRTGIGYTF	TGTGCCAGCAGTCCACGGACAGGAATTGGCTACACCTTC
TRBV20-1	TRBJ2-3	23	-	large	CSASKTCGNFVCLGAGRGDTQYF	TGCAGTGCTAGTAAGACTTGTGGGAACTTCGTCTGTCTGGGGGCGGGGAGGGGAGATACGCAGTATTTT
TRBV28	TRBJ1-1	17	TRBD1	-	CASSRPPDRALNTEAFF	TGTGCCAGCAGCCGCCCCCCCGACAGGGCCCTGAACACTGAAGCTTTCTTT
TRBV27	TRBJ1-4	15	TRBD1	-	CASKDWGQVNEKLFF	TGTGCCAGCAAGGATTGGGGACAGGTTAATGAAAAACTGTTTTTT
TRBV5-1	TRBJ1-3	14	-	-	CASSRDTGGNTIYF	TGCGCCAGCAGCAGGGATACGGGAGGAAACACCATATATTTT
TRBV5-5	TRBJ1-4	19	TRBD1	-	CASSLAWTGPFATNEKLFF	TGTGCCAGCAGCTTGGCCTGGACAGGGCCGTTTGCAACTAATGAAAAACTGTTTTTT
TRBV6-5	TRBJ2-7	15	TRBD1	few	CASSSSRDRPYEQYF	TGTGCCAGCAGTTCGAGCCGGGACAGGCCTTACGAGCAGTACTTC
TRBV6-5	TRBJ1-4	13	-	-	CASGPGTNEKLFF	TGTGCCAGCGGTCCGGGGACTAATGAAAAACTGTTTTTT
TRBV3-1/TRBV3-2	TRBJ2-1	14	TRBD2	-	CASSIGLADNEQFF	TGTGCCAGCAGCATCGGACTAGCGGACAATGAGCAGTTCTTC
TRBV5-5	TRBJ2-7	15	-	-	CASSPQGWTTYEQYF	TGTGCCAGCAGCCCACAAGGCTGGACTACCTACGAGCAGTACTTC